A single sample is the source of the 17 T cell receptor beta chains below, sequenced in a study of T cell responses to AZD1222 COVID-19 vaccine. Repertoires were generated with immunoSEQ multiplex PCR, while TCRdb's copy carries only in-frame clones and drops some. Among about 70,000 clones listed, roughly 84% were seen once. The sample was peripheral blood, taken on day 0 of AZD1222 vaccination. Receptors were obtained from an adult in good health.

The genes are TRBV10-3 and TRBJ2-7, with 10 bases aligning to TRBD2. Germline-derived CDR1 and CDR2 are ENHRY and SYGVKD. The CDR3 sequence is 15 residues long. J gave up 7 bases and V 3 bases, and 9 bases lay outside the gene matches. The CDR3 coding sequence is TGTGCCATCAGTGATCAAGCGGGGGGGCTTCGGGAGCAGTACTTC. Amino acid sequence: CAISDQAGGLREQYF.

This clone appeared a few times. The chain carries TRBV5-8 and TRBJ1-2; the match to TRBD1 covers 7 bases. This CDR3 has 14 amino acids. V was pared by 4 bases and J by 1 base, with 4 bases of the junction left unmatched. The germline gives CDR1 SGHTS, CDR2 YDEGEE. The CDR3 nucleotides are TGTGCCAGCAGCATGGGACAGATTAACTATGGCTACACCTTC. This sequence encodes CASSMGQINYGYTF.

CDR3 DNA: TGTGCCAGCAGGGAGGGTTGGTACGAGCAGTACTTC. Translating gives CASREGWYEQYF. The chain joins TRBV2 to TRBJ2-7; TRBD2 is a possible D gene (6 bases). CDR1 is SNHLY and CDR2 is FYNNEI in the germline V gene. CDR3 length: 12 amino acids. Trimming left V 6 bases short and J 4 bases short, with 10 bases between.

The chain is built from TRBV5-4 and TRBJ2-7, with 10 bases aligning to TRBD1. The CDR3 extends over 14 amino acids. Germline-derived CDR1 and CDR2 are SGHNT and YYREEE (reference sequence). V lost 5 bases, J lost 4 bases, and 6 bases stayed unmatched. The CDR3, as DNA: TGTGCCAGCAGACTGACAGGGGGCTCGTACGAGCAGTACTTC. This sequence encodes CASRLTGGSYEQYF.

The chain employs TRBV18 and TRBJ1-6; D is unclear. The CDR3 contains 17 residues. The germline V gene encodes CDR1 KGHSH and CDR2 LQKENI. Trimming removed 4 bases from V and 8 bases from J, with 21 bases in between. CDR3 sequence reads: CASSLSGRDPGDSPLHF. The CDR3 nucleotides are TGTGCCAGCTCACTTAGTGGGAGAGACCCTGGGGATTCACCCCTCCACTTT.

This sequence joins TRBV2 and TRBJ1-2; a weak D match, TRBD1 (5 bases). The CDR3 runs to 14 residues. V shed 11 bases and J shed 4 bases, with 20 bases lying between them. Germline V lookup: CDR1 SNHLY, CDR2 FYNNEI. CDR3 nucleotides: TGTGCCGATGGGGTAGGGGCGTTGAGCTATGGCTACACCTTC. It yields the protein CADGVGALSYGYTF.

The rearrangement links TRBV3-1 (or the pseudogene TRBV3-2) to TRBJ1-1, with D perhaps TRBD1 (5 bases). The germline gives CDR1 LGHDT, CDR2 YNNKEL (reference sequence). V lost 0 bases, J lost 0 bases, and 14 bases lay in between. The CDR3 consists of 17 residues. The CDR3 DNA follows: TGTGCCAGCAGCCAAGATCCCCAGGGAGTCATGAACACTGAAGCTTTCTTT. Translation: CASSQDPQGVMNTEAFF.

The chain uses TRBV5-1 and TRBJ1-3, with 8 bases lining up with TRBD1. Germline V gives CDR1 SGHRS, CDR2 YFSETQ. V gave up 4 bases and J gave up 0 bases; unmatched junction bases: 6. The CDR3 sequence is 16 residues long. The CDR3 DNA is TGCGCCAGCAGCGCCGGACAGGGCTACTCTGGAAACACCATATATTTT. Translating it yields CASSAGQGYSGNTIYF.

Notes on this clone: Other DNA sequences of this sample code for an identical CDR3. This chain links TRBV9 with TRBJ2-3; tentatively, D is TRBD2 (5 bases). The germline gives CDR1 SGDLS, CDR2 YYNGEE. V was cut by 0 bases and J by 4 bases, with 6 bases left in between. This CDR3 comprises 13 residues. In DNA, the CDR3 is TGTGCCAGCAGCGTAGCTAGCCCAGATACGCAGTATTTT. As protein: CASSVASPDTQYF. The whole variable domain, remainder taken from reference TRBV9 and TRBJ2-3, is DSGVTQTPKHLITATGQRVTLRCSPRSGDLSVYWYQQSLDQGLQFLIQYYNGEERAKGNILERFSAQQFPDLHSELNLSSLELGDSALYFCASSVASPDTQYFGPGTRLTVL.

In this sample, this clone turned up once. The chain links TRBV5-1 to TRBJ1-1, with unresolved D. The CDR3 runs to 15 residues. V shed 0 bases and J shed 1 base, with 10 bases lying between them. Germline V gives CDR1 SGHRS, CDR2 YFSETQ. The CDR3 sequence: CASSLVVGANTEAFF. CDR3 in DNA: TGCGCCAGCAGCTTGGTTGTGGGCGCGAACACTGAAGCTTTCTTT.

The V and J genes are TRBV6-5 and TRBJ1-2; D might be TRBD1 (5 bases). Trimming removed 6 bases from V and 4 bases from J, with 18 bases in between. Germline V gene sequence: CDR1 MNHEY, CDR2 SVGAGI. The CDR3 is 15 amino acids. The CDR3 reads CASRSPLDSSYGYTF. Here the CDR3 DNA reads TGTGCCAGCAGGTCTCCCTTAGACAGTTCCTATGGCTACACCTTC.

The chain is built from TRBV6-5 and TRBJ2-7, with 11 positions matching TRBD2. CDR1 MNHEY and CDR2 SVGAGI come from the germline V gene. Trimming removed 5 bases from V and 4 bases from J; junction bases left unmatched: 7. The CDR3 covers 15 residues. The CDR3 sequence is CASSRSSGGLYEQYF. For the CDR3, the DNA is TGTGCCAGCAGTCGCTCTAGCGGGGGGCTTTACGAGCAGTACTTC.

V and J are TRBV5-1 and TRBJ2-3; no reliable D call. This CDR3 region has 11 residues. V was pared by 2 bases and J by 5 bases, with 3 bases between. Germline CDR1 reads SGHRS; CDR2 reads YFSETQ. The CDR3 nucleotides read TGCGCCAGCAGCTTTAAAGATACGCAGTATTTT. Residues: CASSFKDTQYF.

There are a few counts of this clone. CDR3 DNA: TGTGCCAGCAGCTTAGCGGGGGGCTTGGAGAATGAGCAGTTCTTC. This translates into CASSLAGGLENEQFF. The chain links TRBV6-4 to TRBJ2-1, with 10 positions matching TRBD2. CDR1 is MRHNA and CDR2 is SNTAGT in the germline V gene. The J segment lost 7 bases and the V segment lost 6 bases, leaving 9 bases of the junction unmatched. The CDR3 loop spans 15 amino acids.

This chain links TRBV4-1 with TRBJ2-6; a weak D match, TRBD2 (6 bases). The V end lost 5 bases, the J end lost 0 bases, and 14 bases lay between the germline ends. Germline loops: CDR1 MGHRA, CDR2 YSYEKL. This CDR3 comprises 17 residues. CDR3 in amino acids: CASSSLAGSSGANVLTF. The CDR3 DNA is TGCGCCAGCAGCTCCCTGGCGGGGAGCTCTGGGGCCAACGTCCTGACTTTC.

The chain joins TRBV7-2 to TRBJ2-7; D may be TRBD1 (5 bases). Deletions cut 4 bases from V and 2 bases from J, with 12 bases between. Germline CDR1 reads SGHTA; CDR2 reads FQGNSA. The CDR3 totals 14 residues. CDR3 sequence reads: CASSSFRVPYEQYF. Written as DNA, the CDR3 is TGTGCCAGCAGCTCATTCAGGGTACCCTACGAGCAGTACTTC.

The rearrangement links TRBV27 to TRBJ2-7; D gene uncertain. CDR1 and CDR2 (germline): MNHEY, SMNVEV (reference sequence). V was clipped by 4 bases and J by 6 bases, with 7 bases between them. CDR3 length equals 11 residues. CDR3 nucleotides: TGTGCCAGCAGTTACCGTTTCGAGCAGTACTTC. This translates into CASSYRFEQYF.